The next 25 T cell receptor beta chains were all read from a single sample in a study of T cells after yellow fever vaccination. TCRdb analysed the 5' RACE reads with MiXCR anew, one entry per CDR3 protein. This table has approximately 300,000 distinct CDR3 sequences, approximately 12% appearing once. The sequencing used CD4+ T cells sorted from PBMCs, collected 45 days after the yellow fever booster vaccination. The receptors here all came from a man between 18 and 35 years old who received the YFV17D yellow fever vaccine.

In its sample, this clonotype was seen a few times. The chain has TRBV20-1 and TRBJ2-1; 10 bases are a match to TRBD2. CDR1 is DFQATT and CDR2 is SNEGSKA in the germline V gene (reference sequence). The ends lost 6 bases at V and 7 bases at J; junction bases unmatched: 12. The CDR3 runs 15 residues. The CDR3, as DNA: TGCAGTGCGGAGCGAGGAGCGGGGGGGCGTAATGAGCAGTTCTTC. As protein: CSAERGAGGRNEQFF.

The sample holds many counts of this clonotype. This sequence joins TRBV7-2 and TRBJ1-4; tentatively, D is TRBD1 (6 bases). This CDR3 comprises 16 residues. Germline CDR1 SGHTA, CDR2 FQGNSA. Trimming shortened V by 2 bases and J by 2 bases, and 12 bases separated the two germline ends. The CDR3 DNA follows: TGTGCCAGCAGCTTACATCAGGGGAGTACTAATGAAAAACTGTTTTTT. Protein product: CASSLHQGSTNEKLFF.

The sample holds many counts of this clonotype. V usage is TRBV27 and J usage is TRBJ1-2, with D hard to call. Per germline, CDR1 MNHEY and CDR2 SMNVEV (reference sequence). Trimming removed 4 bases from V and 7 bases from J, with 10 bases in between. This CDR3 is built from 12 residues. The DNA for the CDR3 is TGTGCCAGCAGTTCGCCGAGTGGTGGCTACACCTTC. Its protein product is CASSSPSGGYTF.

The rearrangement links TRBV12-3 or TRBV12-4 to TRBJ1-6, with 9 bases identical to TRBD1. Losses at the gene ends were 5 bases for V and 14 bases for J; bases not matched to a gene: 7. CDR3 length equals 13 residues. CDR3 sequence reads: CASSPLDRGSLHF. As DNA, the CDR3 is TGTGCCAGCAGTCCACTGGACAGGGGATCCCTCCACTTT.

The genes are TRBV30 and TRBJ1-2; D unresolved. This CDR3 contains 14 residues. The V gene's germline CDR1 is GTSNPN and CDR2 SVGIG (reference sequence). Trimming removed 0 bases at V and 4 bases at J, with 12 bases between. CDR3 residues: CAWSVNGVVYGYTF. CDR3 DNA sequence: TGTGCCTGGAGTGTAAACGGCGTGGTCTATGGCTACACCTTC.

This clonotype was seen only a few times. V gene TRBV12-3 or TRBV12-4 combines with J gene TRBJ1-5; no clear D gene. The CDR3 contains 13 residues. V was trimmed by 2 bases and J by 7 bases, leaving 9 bases between them. The CDR3 DNA sequence: TGTGCCAGCAGTTTATCGGAGAACCAGCCCCAGCATTTT. As protein: CASSLSENQPQHF.

This clonotype has only a few counts. The V gene is TRBV23-1, the J gene TRBJ2-5; 7 nucleotides match TRBD2. TRBV23-1 counts as an open reading frame of uncertain function. J was trimmed by 1 base and V by 0 bases; bases with no gene match: 2. This CDR3 is 15 amino acids long. This CDR3 is CASSQSGLVQETQYF. The CDR3 nucleotides read TGCGCCAGCAGTCAATCAGGACTAGTCCAAGAGACCCAGTACTTC.

The V and J genes are TRBV6-1 and TRBJ1-2; no definite D call. Trimming took 5 bases from V and 8 from J, leaving 12 bases between them. The length of the CDR3 is 12 residues. The germline CDR1 and CDR2 sequences are MNHNS and SASEGT. The CDR3 nucleotides are TGTGCCAGCAGTTGGACGGTTAGAGGCTACACCTTC. This codes for CASSWTVRGYTF.

This chain joins TRBV30 and TRBJ2-7; D unresolved. V lost 3 bases to trimming and J lost 7 bases, with 13 bases between them. The CDR3 runs to 12 residues. Germline CDR1 GTSNPN, CDR2 SVGIG (reference sequence). The CDR3 region has the DNA TGTGCCTGGAGGGAAAGCCCCATTGAGCAGTACTTC. Translated: CAWRESPIEQYF.

This clonotype was counted between two and nine times. The chain joins TRBV20-1 to TRBJ2-5; D is uncertain. Germline-derived CDR1 and CDR2 are DFQATT and SNEGSKA (reference sequence). The V and J ends lost 0 bases and 0 bases respectively, with 17 bases between them. CDR3 length: 17 amino acids. In DNA, the CDR3 is TGCAGTGCTAGAGATTTCTTAGGGTCGGGCAACCAAGAGACCCAGTACTTC. Translating it yields CSARDFLGSGNQETQYF.

The J gene is TRBJ2-3, the V gene TRBV5-6; D is possibly TRBD1 (5 bases). CDR1 is SGHDT, CDR2 YYEEEE, per germline. V was cut by 2 bases and J by 1 base, with 8 bases left in between. This CDR3 comprises 14 residues. CDR3 sequence (DNA): TGTGCCAGCAGCTTCACAGGACGCACAGATACGCAGTATTTT. This translates into CASSFTGRTDTQYF.

There are a few counts of this clonotype. The chain is built from TRBV12-3 or TRBV12-4 and TRBJ2-3; 7 nucleotides match TRBD1. J gave up 4 bases and V 6 bases, and 4 bases lay outside the gene matches. The CDR3 consists of 13 residues. CDR3 nucleotide sequence: TGTGCCAGCAGGACGACAGGGTCAGATACGCAGTATTTT. Its translation: CASRTTGSDTQYF.

The gene calls are TRBV5-5 and TRBJ1-1; D is undetermined. Trimming pared 0 bases from V and 10 bases from J, leaving 7 bases between. CDR1 is SGHKS and CDR2 is YYEKEE in the germline V gene (reference sequence). The CDR3 runs to 11 residues. The CDR3 protein is CASSLGAGAFF. CDR3 DNA: TGTGCCAGCAGCTTGGGCGCAGGAGCTTTCTTT.

In its sample, this clonotype was seen many times. The chain has TRBV29-1 and TRBJ2-3; D not resolved. The germline CDR1 and CDR2 sequences are SQVTM and ANQGSEA. Trimming removed 4 bases from V and 6 bases from J, with 20 bases in between. The CDR3 consists of 15 residues. CDR3: CSVVSSQATSDTQYF. In DNA, the CDR3 is TGCAGCGTTGTCTCATCTCAGGCTACATCCGATACGCAGTATTTT.

This clonotype has a count of ten or more. The chain is built from TRBV5-1 and TRBJ2-3; the D gene is possibly TRBD2 (5 bases). Germline loops: CDR1 SGHRS, CDR2 YFSETQ. The CDR3 has 14 amino acids. V lost 5 bases, J lost 3 bases, and 13 bases lay in between. The CDR3 DNA reads as TGCGCCAGCAGTTTACGGACTGGAACAGATACGCAGTATTTT. This translates into CASSLRTGTDTQYF.

This clonotype was seen a handful of times. The chain joins TRBV6-1 to TRBJ2-1; maybe TRBD1 (6 bases). Germline V gives CDR1 MNHNS, CDR2 SASEGT. V was cut by 8 bases and J by 6 bases, with 26 bases left in between. The CDR3 length is 17 residues. Here the CDR3 DNA reads TGTGCCAGCTTGGGTGCCGGGCAGGGGTTCCTTGTCAATGAGCAGTTCTTC. This encodes CASLGAGQGFLVNEQFF.

The table lists this clonotype with a few counts. The rearrangement links TRBV5-4 to TRBJ2-2; D not resolved. The CDR3 contains 12 residues. Trimming removed 1 base at V and 7 bases at J, with 5 bases between. Germline V gene data show CDR1 as SGHNT and CDR2 as YYREEE (reference sequence). The CDR3 reads CASSLQDGELFF. Written as DNA, the CDR3 is TGTGCCAGCAGCTTGCAAGACGGGGAGCTGTTTTTT.

This clonotype was detected many times. V usage is TRBV7-2 and J usage is TRBJ1-2, with TRBD1 identical over 10 bases. CDR3 length: 14 amino acids. CDR1 and CDR2 (germline): SGHTA, FQGNSA. Germline trimming cut 5 bases from V and 7 bases from J; bases unmatched to any gene: 7. The CDR3 bases are TGTGCCAGCAGCACCGGGACAGGGGTAATTGGCTACACCTTC. Translation gives CASSTGTGVIGYTF.

This clonotype was counted only a few times. This rearrangement joins TRBV20-1 to TRBJ2-5; no reliable D call. From germline, CDR1 is DFQATT and CDR2 SNEGSKA (reference sequence). The CDR3 sequence is 11 residues long. Deletions cut 3 bases from V and 9 bases from J, with 11 bases between. The CDR3 spells CSASRPQAQYF. Here the CDR3 DNA reads TGCAGTGCTAGCAGGCCTCAGGCCCAGTACTTC.

This clonotype has only a few counts. The rearrangement links TRBV19 to TRBJ2-5, with TRBD1 identical over 7 bases. Germline CDR1 reads LNHDA; CDR2 reads SQIVND (reference sequence). The trim removed 3 bases at V and 1 base at J, leaving 2 bases unmatched. This CDR3 contains 14 residues. The CDR3 DNA reads as TGTGCCAGTAGTATCCGGACAGGCCAAGAGACCCAGTACTTC. Its protein product is CASSIRTGQETQYF.

In this sample, this clonotype turned up a few times. The chain recombines TRBV4-3 with TRBJ2-7, with a possible D match to TRBD1 (5 bases). Trimming removed 4 bases from V and 0 bases from J, with 16 bases in between. The length of the CDR3 is 16 residues. Germline lookup yields CDR1 LGHNA and CDR2 YSLEER. As DNA, the CDR3 is TGCGCCAGCAGCCGTGGCCGGACATCGAGCTCCTACGAGCAGTACGTC. This gives the protein CASSRGRTSSSYEQYV.

A few counts support this clonotype. This chain uses TRBV10-3 with TRBJ1-1, with D perhaps TRBD1 (5 bases). This CDR3 is 13 amino acids long. Germline V CDR1 and CDR2: ENHRY, SYGVKD. V lost 6 bases and J lost 5, with 13 bases in between. This CDR3 reads CAIRIGGKTEAFF. CDR3 nucleotides: TGTGCCATCAGGATTGGGGGTAAGACTGAAGCTTTCTTT.

This clonotype was seen only a few times. The chain recombines TRBV20-1 with TRBJ2-7; D perhaps matches TRBD2 (6 bases). The ends were cut back, 0 bases at V and 2 bases at J, with 11 bases in the middle. This CDR3 spans 14 amino acids. Germline V lookup: CDR1 DFQATT, CDR2 SNEGSKA (reference sequence). The CDR3 coding sequence is TGCAGTGCTAGAGATTTACGGGAGCCCTACGAGCAGTACGTC. It encodes CSARDLREPYEQYV.

This clonotype was counted between two and nine times. The V call is TRBV12-3 or TRBV12-4, the J call TRBJ2-1, with a weak D call TRBD2 (7 bases). The CDR3 runs to 14 residues. V was cut by 3 bases and J by 8 bases, with 14 bases left in between. The DNA of the CDR3 is TGTGCCAGCAGTTTTAGGGGGGGACGAGATGAGCAGTTCTTC. Translated, it gives CASSFRGGRDEQFF.

The gene calls are TRBV4-3 and TRBJ1-3; D gene uncertain. V dropped 1 base and J dropped 0 bases, with 10 bases sitting between them. Germline V gives CDR1 LGHNA, CDR2 YSLEER. This CDR3 region has 16 residues. The CDR3 protein is CASSQAPRGSGNTIYF. The CDR3 DNA reads as TGCGCCAGCAGCCAAGCTCCTCGGGGCTCTGGAAACACCATATATTTT.